The sequence of this TCR beta chain was determined in a study of T cell repertoires in cytomegalovirus infection. On the study more broadly: It can be stated that public TCR beta signatures indicated CMV infection as well as a matching HLA type.

Study observations and caveats: Ex vivo responses were dominated by HLA-C-restricted CMV-specific TCR beta clonotypes.

TCRdb processed the reads anew with MiXCR; each CDR3 protein has one entry. The table records about 260,000 distinct CDR3 sequences, roughly 13% of them present only once. The CDR3 has 13 amino acids. Germline CDR1 and CDR2: MNHNY and SVGAGI (reference sequence). This clonotype was seen a handful of times. The antigen is unknown. One junction end disagrees with the germline gene, perhaps due to a read error. The source material was PBMCs. The receptor was isolated from a human donor in good health (CMV status not recorded). Some clones in this sample may be carry-over from other donors' samples. The chain has TRBV6-6 and TRBJ2-7; D is unresolved. The CDR3 region has the DNA TGTGCCAGCAGTTACGGGTTGACTTACACGGGTCTCTTC. It is translated as CASSYGLTYTGLF.